Reported below is one TCR beta chain. The data were taken from a study of PD-L1 blockade in urothelial cancer. The wider study: Blood samples had a median of approximately 150,000 T cells, 75,000 or so unique TCRs, and clonality more than 0.075.

The time point is: pretreatment peripheral blood. The V gene's germline CDR1 is SEHNR and CDR2 FQNEAQ (reference sequence). There are 14 residues in the CDR3. V gave up 2 bases and J gave up 1 base, with 8 bases separating them. Synthetic TCR analog templates were spiked into each PCR. Produced via immunoSEQ multiplex PCR; TCRdb's table is partial and in-frame only. The repertoire includes under 55,000 clones, roughly 84% of them detected once, and around a quarter sits in the top ten. This TCR derives from a donor at least 40 years old with urothelial cancer. Sequences were derived from PBMCs, sampled around atezolizumab (anti-PD-L1) treatment. The rearrangement uses TRBV7-9 and TRBJ2-5; D is unclear. The CDR3 nucleotides are TGTGCCAGCAGCTTAATGTTAGTCCAAGAGACCCAGTACTTC. Residues: CASSLMLVQETQYF.